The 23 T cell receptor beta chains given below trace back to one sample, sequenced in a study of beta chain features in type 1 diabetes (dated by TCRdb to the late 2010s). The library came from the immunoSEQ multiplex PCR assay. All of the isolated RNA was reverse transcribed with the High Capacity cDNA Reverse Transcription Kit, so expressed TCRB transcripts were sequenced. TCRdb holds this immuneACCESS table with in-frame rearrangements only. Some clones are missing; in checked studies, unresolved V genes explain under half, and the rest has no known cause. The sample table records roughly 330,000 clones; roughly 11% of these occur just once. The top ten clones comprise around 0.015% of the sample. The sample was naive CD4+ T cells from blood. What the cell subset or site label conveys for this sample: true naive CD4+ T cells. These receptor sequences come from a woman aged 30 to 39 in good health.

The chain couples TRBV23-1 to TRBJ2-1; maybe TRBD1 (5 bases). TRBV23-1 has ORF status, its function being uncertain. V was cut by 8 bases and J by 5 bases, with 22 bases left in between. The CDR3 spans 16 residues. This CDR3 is CASGLPRQGADNEQFF. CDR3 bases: TGCGCCAGCGGATTACCCAGACAAGGGGCAGACAATGAGCAGTTCTTC.

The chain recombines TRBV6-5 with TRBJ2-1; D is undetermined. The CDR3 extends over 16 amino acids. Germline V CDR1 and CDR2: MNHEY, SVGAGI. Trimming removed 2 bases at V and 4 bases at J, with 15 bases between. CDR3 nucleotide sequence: TGTGCCAGCAGTTACCTCACCCCCACTGGTTACAATGAGCAGTTCTTC. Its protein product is CASSYLTPTGYNEQFF.

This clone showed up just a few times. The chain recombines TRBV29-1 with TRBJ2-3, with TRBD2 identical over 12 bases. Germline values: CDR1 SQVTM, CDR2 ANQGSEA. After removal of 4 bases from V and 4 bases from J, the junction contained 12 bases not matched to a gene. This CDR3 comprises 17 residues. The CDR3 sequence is CSVGQGQTSGSADTQYF. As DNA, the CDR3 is TGCAGCGTTGGACAGGGTCAGACTAGCGGGAGCGCAGATACGCAGTATTTT.

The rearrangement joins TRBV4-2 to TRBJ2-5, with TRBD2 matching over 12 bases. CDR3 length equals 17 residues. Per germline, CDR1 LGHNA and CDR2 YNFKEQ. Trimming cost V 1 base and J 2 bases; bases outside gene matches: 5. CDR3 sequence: CASSQGGLAGGQETQYF. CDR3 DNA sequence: TGTGCCAGCAGCCAAGGGGGACTAGCGGGTGGACAAGAGACCCAGTACTTC.

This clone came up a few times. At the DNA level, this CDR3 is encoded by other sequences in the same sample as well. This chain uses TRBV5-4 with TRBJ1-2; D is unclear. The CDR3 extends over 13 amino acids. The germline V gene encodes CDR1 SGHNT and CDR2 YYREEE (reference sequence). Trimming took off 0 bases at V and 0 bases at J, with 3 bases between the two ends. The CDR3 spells CASSLASNYGYTF. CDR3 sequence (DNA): TGTGCCAGCAGCTTGGCATCTAACTATGGCTACACCTTC.

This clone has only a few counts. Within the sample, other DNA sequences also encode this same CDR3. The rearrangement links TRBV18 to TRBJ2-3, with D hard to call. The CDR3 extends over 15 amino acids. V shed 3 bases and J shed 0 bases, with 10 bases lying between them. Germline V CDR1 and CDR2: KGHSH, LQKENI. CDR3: CASSPLAASTDTQYF. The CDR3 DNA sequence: TGTGCCAGCTCACCTCTTGCGGCAAGCACAGATACGCAGTATTTT.

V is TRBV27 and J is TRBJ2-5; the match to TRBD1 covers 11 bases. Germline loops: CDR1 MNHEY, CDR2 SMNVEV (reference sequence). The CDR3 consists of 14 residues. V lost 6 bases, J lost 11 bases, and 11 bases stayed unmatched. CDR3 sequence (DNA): TGTGCCAGCAGCCGGACAGGGGGCCGGGAAGAGCAGTACTTC. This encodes CASSRTGGREEQYF.

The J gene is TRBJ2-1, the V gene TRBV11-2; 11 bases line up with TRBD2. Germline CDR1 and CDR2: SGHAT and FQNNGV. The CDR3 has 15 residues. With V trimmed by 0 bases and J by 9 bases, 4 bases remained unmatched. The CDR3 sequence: CASSLELAGAAEQFF. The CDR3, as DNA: TGTGCCAGCAGCTTAGAACTAGCGGGAGCGGCTGAGCAGTTCTTC.

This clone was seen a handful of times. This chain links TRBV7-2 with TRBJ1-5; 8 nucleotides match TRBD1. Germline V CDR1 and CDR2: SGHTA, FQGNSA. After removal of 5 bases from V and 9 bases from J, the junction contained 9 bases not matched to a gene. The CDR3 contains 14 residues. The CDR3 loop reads CASSDGQGRAPQHF. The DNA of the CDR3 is TGTGCCAGCAGCGACGGACAGGGAAGAGCGCCCCAGCATTTT.

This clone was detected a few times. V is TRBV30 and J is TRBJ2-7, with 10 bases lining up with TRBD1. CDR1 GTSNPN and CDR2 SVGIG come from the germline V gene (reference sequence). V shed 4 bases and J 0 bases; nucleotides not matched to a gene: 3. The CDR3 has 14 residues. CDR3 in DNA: TGTGCCTGGAAGACAGGGGGCCTCTCCTACGAGCAGTACTTC. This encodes CAWKTGGLSYEQYF.

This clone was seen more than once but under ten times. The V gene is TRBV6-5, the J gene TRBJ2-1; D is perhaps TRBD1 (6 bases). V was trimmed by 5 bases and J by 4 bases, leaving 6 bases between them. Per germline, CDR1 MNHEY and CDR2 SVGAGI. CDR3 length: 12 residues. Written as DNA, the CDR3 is TGTGCCAGCAGTACAGGGTACAATGAGCAGTTCTTC. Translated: CASSTGYNEQFF.

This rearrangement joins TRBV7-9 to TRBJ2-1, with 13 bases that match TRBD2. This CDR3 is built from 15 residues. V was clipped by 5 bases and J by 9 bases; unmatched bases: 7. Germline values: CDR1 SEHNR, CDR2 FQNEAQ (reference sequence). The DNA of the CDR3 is TGTGCCAGCAGCCCCCGGACTAGCGGGAGCCCTGAGCAGTTCTTC. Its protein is CASSPRTSGSPEQFF.

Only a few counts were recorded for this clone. As DNA, the CDR3 is TGTGCCAGCTCACCAGATCCGGGACAGGGGAATGAGCAGTTCTTC. Amino acids: CASSPDPGQGNEQFF. V gene TRBV18 combines with J gene TRBJ2-1, with 10 bases that match TRBD1. The CDR3 consists of 15 residues. J gave up 7 bases and V 2 bases, and 5 bases lay outside the gene matches. CDR1 KGHSH and CDR2 LQKENI come from the germline V gene.

The CDR3 region has the DNA TGTGCCAGCAGTTTAATCGGTCCGACGGCGGGTGAAGCTTTCTTT. It encodes CASSLIGPTAGEAFF. J is TRBJ1-1 and V is TRBV27; the D is unclear. Germline V gene sequence: CDR1 MNHEY, CDR2 SMNVEV (reference sequence). This CDR3 contains 15 residues. V was cut by 2 bases and J by 7 bases, with 17 bases left in between.

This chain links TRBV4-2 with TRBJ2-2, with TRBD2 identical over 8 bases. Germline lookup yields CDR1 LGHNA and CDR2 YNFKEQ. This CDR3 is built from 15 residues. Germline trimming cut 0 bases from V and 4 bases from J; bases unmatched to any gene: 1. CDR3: CASSQDREGTGELFF. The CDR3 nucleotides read TGTGCCAGCAGCCAAGATCGGGAGGGCACCGGGGAGCTGTTTTTT.

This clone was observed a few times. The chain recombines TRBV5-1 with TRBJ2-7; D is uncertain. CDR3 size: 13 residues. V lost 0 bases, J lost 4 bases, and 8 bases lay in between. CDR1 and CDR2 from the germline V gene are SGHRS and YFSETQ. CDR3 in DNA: TGCGCCAGCAGCTTGGGTGAGCTTTACGAGCAGTACTTC. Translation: CASSLGELYEQYF.

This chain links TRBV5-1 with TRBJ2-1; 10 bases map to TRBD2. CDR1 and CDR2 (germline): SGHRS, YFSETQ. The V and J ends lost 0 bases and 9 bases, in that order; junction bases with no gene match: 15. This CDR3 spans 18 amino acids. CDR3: CASSLAGSGASGSGEQFF. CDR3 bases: TGCGCCAGCAGCTTGGCTGGTTCGGGAGCTAGCGGGAGTGGTGAGCAGTTCTTC. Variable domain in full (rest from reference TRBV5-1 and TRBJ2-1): KAGVTQTPRYLIKTRGQQVTLSCSPISGHRSVSWYQQTPGQGLQFLFEYFSETQRNKGNFPGRFSGRQFSNSRSEMNVSTLELGDSALYLCASSLAGSGASGSGEQFFGPGTRLTVL.

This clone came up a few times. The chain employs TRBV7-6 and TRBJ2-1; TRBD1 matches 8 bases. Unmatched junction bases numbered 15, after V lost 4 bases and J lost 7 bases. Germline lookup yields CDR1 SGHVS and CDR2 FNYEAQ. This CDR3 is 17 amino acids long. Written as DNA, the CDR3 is TGTGCCAGCAGCTACGGGCCGCAGGGGGCGGTAATAAATGAGCAGTTCTTC. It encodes CASSYGPQGAVINEQFF.

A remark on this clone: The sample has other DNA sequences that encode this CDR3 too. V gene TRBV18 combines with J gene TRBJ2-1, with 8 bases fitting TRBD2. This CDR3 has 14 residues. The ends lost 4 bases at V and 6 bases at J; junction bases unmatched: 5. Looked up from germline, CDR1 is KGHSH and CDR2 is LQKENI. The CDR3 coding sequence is TGTGCCAGCTCACGAGGACTAGCAGCCAATGAGCAGTTCTTC. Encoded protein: CASSRGLAANEQFF.

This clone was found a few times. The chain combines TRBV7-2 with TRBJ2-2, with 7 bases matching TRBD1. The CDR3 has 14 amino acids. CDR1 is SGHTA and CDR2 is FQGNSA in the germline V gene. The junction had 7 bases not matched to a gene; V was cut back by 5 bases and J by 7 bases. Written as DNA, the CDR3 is TGTGCCAGCAGCGCGACAGGGATCGGCGGGGAGCTGTTTTTT. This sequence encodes CASSATGIGGELFF.

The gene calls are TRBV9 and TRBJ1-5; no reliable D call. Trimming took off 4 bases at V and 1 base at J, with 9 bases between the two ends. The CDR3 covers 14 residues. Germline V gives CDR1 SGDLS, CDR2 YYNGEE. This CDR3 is CASSPNWSNQPQHF. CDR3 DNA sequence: TGTGCCAGCAGCCCAAACTGGAGCAATCAGCCCCAGCATTTT.

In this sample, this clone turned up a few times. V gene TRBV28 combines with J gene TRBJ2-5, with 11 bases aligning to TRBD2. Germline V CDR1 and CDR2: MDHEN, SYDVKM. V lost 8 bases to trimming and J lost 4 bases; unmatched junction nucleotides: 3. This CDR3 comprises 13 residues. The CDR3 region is CASCLAGGETQYF. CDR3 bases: TGTGCCAGCTGTCTAGCGGGAGGAGAGACCCAGTACTTC. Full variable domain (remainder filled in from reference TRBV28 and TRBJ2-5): DVKVTQSSRYLVKRTGEKVFLECVQDMDHENMFWYRQDPGLGLRLIYFSYDVKMKEKGDIPEGYSVSREKKERFSLILESASTNQTSMYLCASCLAGGETQYFGPGTRLLVL.

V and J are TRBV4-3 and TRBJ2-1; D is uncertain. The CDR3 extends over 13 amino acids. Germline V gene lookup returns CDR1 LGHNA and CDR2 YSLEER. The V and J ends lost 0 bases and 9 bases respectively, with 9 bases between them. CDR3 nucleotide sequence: TGCGCCAGCAGCCAAGATCTACCGGGTGAGCAGTTCTTC. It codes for CASSQDLPGEQFF.